This TCR beta chain derives from a study of tumor-infiltrating lymphocytes in primary liver carcinoma. A primer matching the constant region was used to make TCR beta cDNA from approximately 0.45 ug of total RNA. Nested multiplex PCR, run for three rounds with slightly modified ARM-PCR, yielded TCR beta libraries. TCRdb passed the multiplex PCR reads through MiXCR, listing each CDR3 protein once. This sample has some 110,000 distinct CDR3 sequences, with roughly three fifths found just once. In this sample, this clonotype is medium-sized. The study co-extracted DNA and RNA from around 18-30 mg of unsorted bulk tissue. The source material was liver tumor tissue from sampling region 3. This sample's subset: tumor region T3, left-lateral pole. This clonotype originated in an older woman with primary liver carcinoma and hepatitis B virus infection.

CDR3 amino acids: CASSQAEGSYNEQFF. CDR3 sequence (DNA): TGCGCCAGCAGCCAAGCCGAGGGCTCCTACAATGAGCAGTTCTTC. V usage is TRBV4-1 and J usage is TRBJ2-1; a weak D match, TRBD2 (5 bases). CDR3 length: 15 amino acids. Deletions cut 1 base from V and 0 bases from J, with 7 bases between. The germline V gene has CDR1 MGHRA and CDR2 YSYEKL.